The T cell receptor beta chain described here comes from a study of long-term antiretroviral therapy in people with HIV. Whole-study context: The study's earliest collections predate the 2015 immediate-ART recommendation by about a decade.

Per the germline V gene, CDR1 is ENHRY and CDR2 is SYGVKD. The CDR3 length is 13 residues. V was clipped by 10 bases and J by 4 bases, with 16 bases between them. Specimens held roughly 0.95-11 million cryopreserved PBMC prior to DNA extraction. Study conclusions and caveats: The study found narrower CDR3 length ranges in HIV repertoires than in controls. All time points showed a repertoire dominated by clones expanded before ART.

In regard to this clone: The antigen is unknown.

immunoSEQ v3.0 was run at survey level. Method: immunoSEQ multiplex PCR; TCRdb's copy keeps in-frame clones and lacks some. The sample includes tens of thousands of clones, about 93% of them seen just once. The chain employs TRBV10-3 and TRBJ1-1, with D possibly matching TRBD1 (5 bases). The clonotype originates from a woman aged 40-49 years with HIV. The sequenced sample was unsorted PBMCs, obtained more than 5 years after starting antiretroviral therapy. This CDR3 reads CATSGGGATEAFF. Here the CDR3 DNA reads TGTGCCACGTCCGGGGGGGGTGCCACTGAAGCTTTCTTT.